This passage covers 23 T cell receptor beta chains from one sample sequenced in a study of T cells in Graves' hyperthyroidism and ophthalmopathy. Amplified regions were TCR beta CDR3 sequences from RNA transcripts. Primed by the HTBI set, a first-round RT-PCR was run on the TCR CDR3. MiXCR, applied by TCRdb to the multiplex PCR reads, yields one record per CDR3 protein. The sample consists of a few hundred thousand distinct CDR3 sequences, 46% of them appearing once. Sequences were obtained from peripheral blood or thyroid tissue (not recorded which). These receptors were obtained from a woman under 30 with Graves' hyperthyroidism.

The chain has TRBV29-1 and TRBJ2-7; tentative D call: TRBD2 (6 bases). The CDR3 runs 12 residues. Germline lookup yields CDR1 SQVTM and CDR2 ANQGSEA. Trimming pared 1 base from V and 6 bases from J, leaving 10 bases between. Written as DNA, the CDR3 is TGCAGCGTTGAAGGGGGGGTCGGCGAGCAGTACTTC. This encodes CSVEGGVGEQYF.

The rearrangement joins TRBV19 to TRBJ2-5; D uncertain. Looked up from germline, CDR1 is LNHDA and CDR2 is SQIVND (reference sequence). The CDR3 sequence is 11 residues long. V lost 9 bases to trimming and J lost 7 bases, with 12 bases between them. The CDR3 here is CARTLRGTQYF. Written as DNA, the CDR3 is TGTGCCAGGACCCTTCGTGGGACCCAGTACTTC.

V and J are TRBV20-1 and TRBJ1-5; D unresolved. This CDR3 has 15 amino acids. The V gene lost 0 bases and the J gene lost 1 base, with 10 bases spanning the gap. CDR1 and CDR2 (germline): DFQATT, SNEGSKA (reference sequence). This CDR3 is CSAREAGSSNQPQHF. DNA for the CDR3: TGCAGTGCTAGAGAGGCGGGCTCGAGCAATCAGCCCCAGCATTTT.

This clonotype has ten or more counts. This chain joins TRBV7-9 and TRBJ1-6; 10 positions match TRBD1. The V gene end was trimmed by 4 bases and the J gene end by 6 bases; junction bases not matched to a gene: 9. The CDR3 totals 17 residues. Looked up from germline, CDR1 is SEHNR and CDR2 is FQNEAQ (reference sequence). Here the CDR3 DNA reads TGTGCCAGCAGCTCTCCCCCTGGACAGGGGGTTAATTCACCCCTCCACTTT. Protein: CASSSPPGQGVNSPLHF. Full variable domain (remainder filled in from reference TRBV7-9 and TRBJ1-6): DTGVSQNPRHKITKRGQNVTFRCDPISEHNRLYWYRQTLGQGPEFLTYFQNEAQLEKSRLLSDRFSAERPKGSFSTLEIQRTEQGDSAMYLCASSSPPGQGVNSPLHFGNGTRLTVT.

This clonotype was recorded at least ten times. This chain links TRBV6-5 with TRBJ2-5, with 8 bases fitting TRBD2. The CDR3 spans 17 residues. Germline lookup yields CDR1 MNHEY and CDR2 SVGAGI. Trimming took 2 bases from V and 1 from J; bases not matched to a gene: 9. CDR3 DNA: TGTGCCAGCAGTTACCCGAAAGGCGGGAGGCCCCAAGAGACCCAGTACTTC. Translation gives CASSYPKGGRPQETQYF.

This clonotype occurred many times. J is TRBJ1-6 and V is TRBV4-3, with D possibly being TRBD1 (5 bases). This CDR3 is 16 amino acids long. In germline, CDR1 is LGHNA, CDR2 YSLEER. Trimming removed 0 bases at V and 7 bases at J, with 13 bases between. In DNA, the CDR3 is TGCGCCAGCAGCCAAGATAGCAGGGCGGAAAATTCACCCCTCCACTTT. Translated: CASSQDSRAENSPLHF.

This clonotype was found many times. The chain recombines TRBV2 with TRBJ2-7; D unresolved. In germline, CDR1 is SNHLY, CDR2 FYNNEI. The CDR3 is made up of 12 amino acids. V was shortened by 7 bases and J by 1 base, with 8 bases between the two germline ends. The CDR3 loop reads CASKSESYEQYF. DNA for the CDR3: TGTGCCAGCAAATCGGAATCCTACGAGCAGTACTTC.

CDR3 bases: TGCGCCAGCAGCCAAGGGGAAGCGGACAATGAGCAGTTCTTC. Encoded protein: CASSQGEADNEQFF. The rearrangement joins TRBV4-3 to TRBJ2-1; perhaps TRBD2 as D (5 bases). CDR3 length: 14 residues. V was pared by 1 base and J by 5 bases, with 9 bases between. Germline V gene data show CDR1 as LGHNA and CDR2 as YSLEER.

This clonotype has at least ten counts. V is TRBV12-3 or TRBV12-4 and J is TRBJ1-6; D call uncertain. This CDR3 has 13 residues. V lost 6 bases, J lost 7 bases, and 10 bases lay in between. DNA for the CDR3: TGTGCCAGCAGCCCCACAGAGAATTCACCCCTCCACTTT. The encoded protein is CASSPTENSPLHF.

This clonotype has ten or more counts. The DNA for the CDR3 is TGCGCCAGCAGCCAAGCCTTCGGCCCCAGAGGGGGCGAGCAGTACTTC. Its translation: CASSQAFGPRGGEQYF. The chain has TRBV4-1 and TRBJ2-7; D perhaps matches TRBD1 (6 bases). The V and J ends lost 1 base and 6 bases respectively, with 19 bases between them. This CDR3 is 16 amino acids long. Germline CDR1 is MGHRA and CDR2 is YSYEKL.

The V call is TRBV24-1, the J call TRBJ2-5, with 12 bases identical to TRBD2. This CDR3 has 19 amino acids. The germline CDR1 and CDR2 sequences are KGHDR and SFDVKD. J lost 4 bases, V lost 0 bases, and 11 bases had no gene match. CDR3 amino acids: CATSDLRLAGVGGPETQYF. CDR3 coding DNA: TGTGCCACCAGTGATTTGCGACTAGCGGGAGTGGGTGGTCCAGAGACCCAGTACTTC.

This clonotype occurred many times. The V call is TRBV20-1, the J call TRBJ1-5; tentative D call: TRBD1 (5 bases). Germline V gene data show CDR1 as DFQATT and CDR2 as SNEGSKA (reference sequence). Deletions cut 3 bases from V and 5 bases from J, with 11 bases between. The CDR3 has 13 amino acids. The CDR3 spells CSASSRVDQPQHF. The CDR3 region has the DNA TGCAGTGCTAGTAGCAGGGTCGATCAGCCCCAGCATTTT.

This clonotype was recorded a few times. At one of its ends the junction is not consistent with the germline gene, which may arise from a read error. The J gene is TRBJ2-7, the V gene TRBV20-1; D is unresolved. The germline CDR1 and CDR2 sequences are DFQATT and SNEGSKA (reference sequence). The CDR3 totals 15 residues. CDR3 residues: CSAGDLDTGVDEQYF. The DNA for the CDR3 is TGCAGTGCTGGAGATTTAGACACCGGCGTAGACGAGCAGTACTTC.

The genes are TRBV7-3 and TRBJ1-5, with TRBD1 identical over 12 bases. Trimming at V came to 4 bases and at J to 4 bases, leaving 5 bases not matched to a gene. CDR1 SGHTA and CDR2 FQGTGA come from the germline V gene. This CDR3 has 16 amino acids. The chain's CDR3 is CASSSRDRGPNQPQHF. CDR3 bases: TGTGCCAGCAGCTCCCGGGACAGGGGGCCTAATCAGCCCCAGCATTTT.

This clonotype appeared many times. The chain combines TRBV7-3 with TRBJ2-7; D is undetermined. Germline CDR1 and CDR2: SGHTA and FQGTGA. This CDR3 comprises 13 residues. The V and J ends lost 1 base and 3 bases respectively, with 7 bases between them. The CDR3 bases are TGTGCCAGCAGCTTAAACACTGACTACGAGCAGTACTTC. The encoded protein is CASSLNTDYEQYF.

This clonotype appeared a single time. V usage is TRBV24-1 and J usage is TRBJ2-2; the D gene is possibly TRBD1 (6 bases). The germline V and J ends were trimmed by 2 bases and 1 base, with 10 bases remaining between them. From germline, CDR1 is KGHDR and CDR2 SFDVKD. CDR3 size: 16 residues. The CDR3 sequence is CATSDWLQGNTGELFF. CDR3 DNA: TGTGCCACCAGTGATTGGCTACAGGGGAACACCGGGGAGCTGTTTTTT.

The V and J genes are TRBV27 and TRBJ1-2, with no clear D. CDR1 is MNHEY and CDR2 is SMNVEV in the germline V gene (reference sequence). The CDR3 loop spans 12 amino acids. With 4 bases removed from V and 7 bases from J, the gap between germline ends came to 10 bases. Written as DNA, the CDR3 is TGTGCCAGCAGTTCCCTTTTGGGTGGCTACACCTTC. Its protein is CASSSLLGGYTF.

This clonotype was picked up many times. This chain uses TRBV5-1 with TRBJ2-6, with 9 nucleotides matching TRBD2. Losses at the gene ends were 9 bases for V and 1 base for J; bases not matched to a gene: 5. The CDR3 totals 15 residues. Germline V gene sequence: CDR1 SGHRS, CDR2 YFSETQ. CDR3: CATGLAYSGANVLTF. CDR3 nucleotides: TGCGCCACGGGACTAGCCTATTCTGGGGCCAACGTCCTGACTTTC.

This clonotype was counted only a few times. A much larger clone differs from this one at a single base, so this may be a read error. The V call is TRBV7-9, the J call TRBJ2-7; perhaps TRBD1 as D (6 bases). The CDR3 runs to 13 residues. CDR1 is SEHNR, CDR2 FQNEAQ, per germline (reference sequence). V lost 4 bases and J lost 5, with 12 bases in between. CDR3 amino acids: CASSSLGGDEQYF. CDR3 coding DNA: TGTGCCAGCAGCTCATTAGGGGGTGACGAGCAGTACTTC. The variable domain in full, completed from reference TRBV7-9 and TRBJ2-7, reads DTGVSQNPRHKITKRGQNVTFRCDPISEHNRLYWYRQTLGQGPEFLTYFQNEAQLEKSRLLSDRFSAERPKGSFSTLEIQRTEQGDSAMYLCASSSLGGDEQYFGPGTRLTVT.

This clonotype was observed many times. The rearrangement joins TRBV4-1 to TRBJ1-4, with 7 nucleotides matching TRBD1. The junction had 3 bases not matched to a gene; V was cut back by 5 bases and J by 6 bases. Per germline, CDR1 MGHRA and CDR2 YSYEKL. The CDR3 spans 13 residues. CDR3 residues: CASSDRVYEKLFF. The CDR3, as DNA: TGCGCCAGCAGCGACAGGGTATATGAAAAACTGTTTTTT.

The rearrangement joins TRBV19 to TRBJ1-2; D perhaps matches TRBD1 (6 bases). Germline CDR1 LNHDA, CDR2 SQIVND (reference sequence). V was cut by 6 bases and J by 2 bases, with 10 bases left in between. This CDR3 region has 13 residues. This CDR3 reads CASRRDKNYGYTF. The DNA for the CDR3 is TGTGCCAGTAGAAGGGACAAGAACTATGGCTACACCTTC.

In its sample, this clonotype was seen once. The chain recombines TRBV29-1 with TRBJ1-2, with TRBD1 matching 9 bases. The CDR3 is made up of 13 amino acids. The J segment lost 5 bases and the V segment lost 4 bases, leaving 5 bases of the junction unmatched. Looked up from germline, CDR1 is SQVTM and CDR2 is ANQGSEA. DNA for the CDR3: TGCAGCGTTGGGACAGGGGCCCAGTATGGCTACACCTTC. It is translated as CSVGTGAQYGYTF.

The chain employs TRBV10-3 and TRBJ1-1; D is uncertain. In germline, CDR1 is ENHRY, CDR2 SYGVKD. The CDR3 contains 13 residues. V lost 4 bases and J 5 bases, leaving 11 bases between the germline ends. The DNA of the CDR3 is TGTGCCATCAGTGCAGCGGAAGGGACTGAAGCTTTCTTT. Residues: CAISAAEGTEAFF.